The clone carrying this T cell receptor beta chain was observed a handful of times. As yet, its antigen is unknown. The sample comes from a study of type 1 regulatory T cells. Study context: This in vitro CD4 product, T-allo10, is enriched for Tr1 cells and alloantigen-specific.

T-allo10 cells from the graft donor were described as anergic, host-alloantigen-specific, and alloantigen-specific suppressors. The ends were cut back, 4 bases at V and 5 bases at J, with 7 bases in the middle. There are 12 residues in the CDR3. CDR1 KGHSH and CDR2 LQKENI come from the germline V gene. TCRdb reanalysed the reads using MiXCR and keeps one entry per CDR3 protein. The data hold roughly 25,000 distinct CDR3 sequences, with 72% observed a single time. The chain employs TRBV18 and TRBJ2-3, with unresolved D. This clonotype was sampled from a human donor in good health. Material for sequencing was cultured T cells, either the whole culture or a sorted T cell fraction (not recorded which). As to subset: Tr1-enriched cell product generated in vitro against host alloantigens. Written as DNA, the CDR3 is TGTGCCAGCTCACACGGCCTAGATACGCAGTATTTT. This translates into CASSHGLDTQYF.